A single sample gave rise to the 19 T cell receptor beta chains below, sequenced in a study of shared clonotypes between healthy human individuals. Some clones are missing from TCRdb's copy, which holds only in-frame ones; the method was immunoSEQ multiplex PCR. The sample lists roughly 490,000 clones, 70% to 80% occurring once. Sequencing was carried out using PBMCs. Source of these receptors: a middle-aged woman in good health. Some clones in this sample may be carry-over from other donors' samples.

J is TRBJ1-5 and V is TRBV5-1, with D possibly being TRBD1 (5 bases). V was clipped by 0 bases and J by 6 bases, with 16 bases between them. This CDR3 comprises 16 residues. In germline, CDR1 is SGHRS, CDR2 YFSETQ. The CDR3 nucleotides are TGCGCCAGCAGCTTGGGGGGACCTCATAGTCTTCAGCCCCAGCATTTT. It is translated as CASSLGGPHSLQPQHF. The entire variable domain, with the rest obtained from reference TRBV5-1 and TRBJ1-5, is as follows: KAGVTQTPRYLIKTRGQQVTLSCSPISGHRSVSWYQQTPGQGLQFLFEYFSETQRNKGNFPGRFSGRQFSNSRSEMNVSTLELGDSALYLCASSLGGPHSLQPQHFGDGTRLSIL.

The chain links TRBV27 to TRBJ2-5, with 8 bases fitting TRBD1. The better agreement between TRBJ2-7 and the DNA end casts doubt on the J call. Germline lookup yields CDR1 MNHEY and CDR2 SMNVEV (reference sequence). The CDR3 loop spans 13 amino acids. This CDR3 is CASSVAGGHEQYF. The DNA of the CDR3 is TGTGCCAGCAGTGTCGCAGGGGGCCACGAGCAGTACTTC.

The chain joins TRBV19 to TRBJ2-7, with D tentatively TRBD2 (6 bases). V lost 3 bases to trimming and J lost 4 bases, with 22 bases between them. Germline CDR1 LNHDA, CDR2 SQIVND (reference sequence). The CDR3 loop spans 17 amino acids. CDR3 sequence: CASSITGKRASFYEQYF. CDR3 in DNA: TGTGCCAGTAGTATTACGGGCAAGCGGGCCTCGTTTTACGAGCAGTACTTC.

This chain joins TRBV7-3 and TRBJ2-3, with TRBD2 matching over 14 bases. The V segment lost 0 bases and the J segment 1 base; nucleotides outside the gene matches: 3. Germline CDR1 is SGHTA and CDR2 is FQGTGA. This CDR3 region has 18 residues. CDR3 sequence (DNA): TGTGCCAGCAGCTTAACCGGGACTAGCGGGAGTCGCACAGATACGCAGTATTTT. It encodes CASSLTGTSGSRTDTQYF.

CDR3 in amino acids: CASSEGGVDYGYTF. The CDR3 region has the DNA TGTGCCAGCAGTGAAGGTGGAGTCGACTATGGCTACACCTTC. V is TRBV6-1 and J is TRBJ1-2; D not resolved. The length of the CDR3 is 14 residues. Deletions cut 1 base from V and 3 bases from J, with 9 bases between. From germline, CDR1 is MNHNS and CDR2 SASEGT.

V gene TRBV7-9 combines with J gene TRBJ2-3; no definite D call. With 2 bases removed from V and 9 bases from J, the gap between germline ends came to 9 bases. Per the germline V gene, CDR1 is SEHNR and CDR2 is FQNEAQ (reference sequence). The CDR3 sequence is 12 residues long. In DNA, the CDR3 is TGTGCCAGCAGCTTACAAGAGGTAACGCAGTATTTT. Amino acids: CASSLQEVTQYF.

The chain carries TRBV25-1 and TRBJ2-7; 11 bases line up with TRBD2. In germline, CDR1 is MGHDK, CDR2 SYGVNS. The V and J ends lost 7 bases and 2 bases, in that order; junction bases with no gene match: 7. This CDR3 comprises 15 residues. CDR3 nucleotide sequence: TGTGCCAGCAAACCGGGACTAGCGGCCGCCTACGAGCAGTACTTC. Its translation: CASKPGLAAAYEQYF.

This clone has ten or more counts. The chain combines TRBV27 with TRBJ2-1; D tentatively fits TRBD1 or TRBD2 (5 bases each). The length of the CDR3 is 15 residues. Germline values: CDR1 MNHEY, CDR2 SMNVEV (reference sequence). V was shortened by 5 bases and J by 1 base, with 12 bases between the two germline ends. The CDR3 spells CASSVRDGSYNEQFF. For the CDR3, the DNA is TGTGCCAGCAGTGTCCGGGACGGTTCCTACAATGAGCAGTTCTTC.

V usage is TRBV19 and J usage is TRBJ1-4; a weak D match, TRBD1 (5 bases). With 3 bases removed from V and 8 bases from J, the gap between germline ends came to 13 bases. CDR1 LNHDA and CDR2 SQIVND come from the germline V gene (reference sequence). The CDR3 consists of 14 residues. The CDR3 here is CASSMVLRGEKLFF. For the CDR3, the DNA is TGTGCCAGTAGTATGGTCCTTCGGGGCGAAAAACTGTTTTTT. The full variable domain, completed using reference TRBV19 and TRBJ1-4, is DGGITQSPKYLFRKEGQNVTLSCEQNLNHDAMYWYRQDPGQGLRLIYYSQIVNDFQKGDIAEGYSVSREKKESFPLTVTSAQKNPTAFYLCASSMVLRGEKLFFGSGTQLSVL.

This clone was picked up a small number of times. The V gene is TRBV13, the J gene TRBJ2-1, with D maybe TRBD1 (6 bases). Per the germline V gene, CDR1 is PRHDT and CDR2 is FYEKMQ (reference sequence). The length of the CDR3 is 11 residues. Trimming shortened V by 7 bases and J by 7 bases, and 8 bases separated the two germline ends. The CDR3 DNA reads as TGTGCCAGCAAAGGGGGAAATGAGCAGTTCTTC. Protein sequence: CASKGGNEQFF.

This chain connects TRBV7-9 to TRBJ2-7, with D tentatively TRBD1 or TRBD2 (6 bases each). The CDR3 sequence is 12 residues long. Trimming left V 5 bases short and J 9 bases short, with 14 bases between. CDR1 and CDR2 from the germline V gene are SEHNR and FQNEAQ (reference sequence). CDR3 protein: CASSTGGSGQYF. DNA for the CDR3: TGTGCCAGCAGCACCGGGGGCTCGGGGCAGTACTTC.

This clone was observed a handful of times. The rearrangement joins TRBV11-2 to TRBJ2-3; D gene ambiguous. V lost 5 bases and J lost 5, with 8 bases in between. The CDR3 sequence is 12 residues long. Germline V gene lookup returns CDR1 SGHAT and CDR2 FQNNGV. Written as DNA, the CDR3 is TGTGCCAGCAGCACGGGCGTAGATACGCAGTATTTT. Translating it yields CASSTGVDTQYF.

The chain employs TRBV7-2 and TRBJ1-4; weak D call: TRBD1 (6 bases). V lost 6 bases, J lost 8 bases, and 22 bases lay in between. The CDR3 runs to 16 residues. Germline V lookup: CDR1 SGHTA, CDR2 FQGNSA. CDR3 sequence: CASRPDSSSSGEKLFF. The CDR3 bases are TGTGCCAGCAGGCCGGACAGCTCGTCCTCTGGGGAAAAACTGTTTTTT.

This clone was counted only a few times. This chain uses TRBV6-4 with TRBJ2-2; D uncertain. The V gene lost 0 bases and the J gene lost 6 bases, with 5 bases spanning the gap. Germline CDR1 is MRHNA and CDR2 is SNTAGT. This CDR3 comprises 13 residues. The CDR3: CASSDSSSGELFF. The CDR3 bases are TGTGCCAGCAGTGACTCTAGTTCCGGGGAGCTGTTTTTT.

V is TRBV11-2 and J is TRBJ2-1, with TRBD2 matching 13 bases. Germline V gene data show CDR1 as SGHAT and CDR2 as FQNNGV. The J segment lost 8 bases and the V segment lost 5 bases, leaving 12 bases of the junction unmatched. CDR3 length equals 17 residues. Written as DNA, the CDR3 is TGTGCCAGCAGCCCCCGCCGACTAGCGGGAGGATGGGATGAGCAGTTCTTC. Its protein product is CASSPRRLAGGWDEQFF.

V gene TRBV27 combines with J gene TRBJ2-1; possible D gene TRBD2, 7 bases. Trimming left V 7 bases short and J 5 bases short, with 18 bases between. The CDR3 runs 15 residues. Germline V CDR1 and CDR2: MNHEY, SMNVEV (reference sequence). CDR3 loop: CASTLGRGWNNEQFF. The DNA for the CDR3 is TGTGCCAGCACACTGGGGAGGGGGTGGAACAATGAGCAGTTCTTC.

The rearrangement uses TRBV5-6 and TRBJ2-7; D may match TRBD1 or TRBD2 (5 bases each). Trimming pared 6 bases from V and 7 bases from J, leaving 20 bases between. The CDR3 spans 14 residues. Germline values: CDR1 SGHDT, CDR2 YYEEEE. CDR3 nucleotide sequence: TGTGCCAGCAACGCATTGGGGGTCTCGCAGGAGCAGTACTTC. Translated, it gives CASNALGVSQEQYF.

The genes are TRBV18 and TRBJ2-6, with D unclear. V was trimmed by 2 bases and J by 2 bases, leaving 10 bases between them. Germline loops: CDR1 KGHSH, CDR2 LQKENI. CDR3 length equals 16 residues. In DNA form, the CDR3 reads TGTGCCAGCTCACCAAGAGTGGAGCCTGGGGCCAACGTCCTGACTTTC. Translating gives CASSPRVEPGANVLTF.

A note on this clone: Other nucleotide sequences in the sample specify the same CDR3. The chain employs TRBV29-1 and TRBJ1-1; perhaps TRBD1 as D (5 bases). This CDR3 spans 15 amino acids. Trimming shortened V by 6 bases and J by 3 bases, and 20 bases separated the two germline ends. Germline CDR1 reads SQVTM; CDR2 reads ANQGSEA. CDR3 amino acids: CSVPSGGDMDTEAFF. DNA of the CDR3: TGCAGCGTCCCATCGGGGGGTGATATGGACACTGAAGCTTTCTTT. The full variable domain, completed using reference TRBV29-1 and TRBJ1-1, is SAVISQKPSRDICQRGTSLTIQCQVDSQVTMMFWYRQQPGQSLTLIATANQGSEATYESGFVIDKFPISRPNLTFSTLTVSNMSPEDSSIYLCSVPSGGDMDTEAFFGQGTRLTVV.